These 27 T cell receptor beta chains originate from one sample sequenced in a study of shared clonotypes between healthy human individuals. Profiling relied on immunoSEQ multiplex PCR, and the TCRdb table lists in-frame clones only, not all of them. Among some 2,500,000 clones listed, approximately 93% were seen once. The source material was naive CD4+ T cells from PBMCs. Stated subset: CD45RA+ positively selected. Receptors originate from a man aged 18 to 30 in good health. Some clones in this sample may be carry-over from other donors' samples.

The rearrangement links TRBV27 to TRBJ1-2; D might be TRBD1 (6 bases). The V end lost 3 bases, the J end lost 3 bases, and 14 bases lay between the germline ends. Germline V gene data show CDR1 as MNHEY and CDR2 as SMNVEV (reference sequence). The CDR3 length is 15 residues. The DNA for the CDR3 is TGTGCCAGCAGTTTTTGGGGGGGCTCGGACTATGGCTACACCTTC. Translated: CASSFWGGSDYGYTF.

This clone was counted a single time. This chain links TRBV6-1 with TRBJ2-1; possibly TRBD2 for D (5 bases). V lost 6 bases to trimming and J lost 8 bases, with 8 bases between them. Germline assignment: CDR1 MNHNS and CDR2 SASEGT. The CDR3 loop spans 11 amino acids. The CDR3: CASSGVYEQFF. The CDR3 region has the DNA TGTGCCAGCAGCGGGGTCTATGAGCAGTTCTTC.

The V gene is TRBV19, the J gene TRBJ2-3; 8 nucleotides align to TRBD1. With V trimmed by 8 bases and J by 2 bases, 6 bases remained unmatched. Germline V lookup: CDR1 LNHDA, CDR2 SQIVND (reference sequence). The CDR3 has 14 residues. Here the CDR3 DNA reads TGTGCCAGTCGGACAGGGCGGTACACAGATACGCAGTATTTT. This sequence encodes CASRTGRYTDTQYF.

The J gene is TRBJ2-5, the V gene TRBV28, with a tentative D call TRBD2 (5 bases). The germline gives CDR1 MDHEN, CDR2 SYDVKM. The CDR3 consists of 16 residues. Trimming shortened V by 1 base and J by 5 bases, and 17 bases separated the two germline ends. The CDR3 protein is CASSLSLFEREETQYF. DNA of the CDR3: TGTGCCAGCAGTTTATCTCTCTTTGAGAGGGAGGAGACCCAGTACTTC. Full variable domain (remainder filled in from reference TRBV28 and TRBJ2-5): DVKVTQSSRYLVKRTGEKVFLECVQDMDHENMFWYRQDPGLGLRLIYFSYDVKMKEKGDIPEGYSVSREKKERFSLILESASTNQTSMYLCASSLSLFEREETQYFGPGTRLLVL.

This chain joins TRBV6-1 and TRBJ2-1; D is undetermined. The CDR3 length is 14 residues. Deletions cut 7 bases from V and 2 bases from J, with 12 bases between. Germline V gene data show CDR1 as MNHNS and CDR2 as SASEGT. As DNA, the CDR3 is TGTGCCAGCACTTTAGTCCCGCCCTACAATGAGCAGTTCTTC. Translated, it gives CASTLVPPYNEQFF.

On this clone itself: Other DNA sequences within the sample encode an identical CDR3. The gene calls are TRBV28 and TRBJ1-1; D call uncertain. Germline V gene lookup returns CDR1 MDHEN and CDR2 SYDVKM. The V end was cut by 6 bases, the J end by 6 bases, with 8 bases between. This CDR3 is built from 11 residues. This CDR3 reads CASRGWAEAFF. CDR3 in DNA: TGTGCCAGCAGGGGCTGGGCTGAAGCTTTCTTT.

The rearrangement uses TRBV10-3 and TRBJ1-4; 9 nucleotides align to TRBD1. The V gene's germline CDR1 is ENHRY and CDR2 SYGVKD. V was pared by 0 bases and J by 5 bases, with 1 base of the junction left unmatched. This CDR3 is built from 15 residues. Written as DNA, the CDR3 is TGTGCCATCAGTGAGTCGGACAGGGGAAATGAAAAACTGTTTTTT. This sequence encodes CAISESDRGNEKLFF.

The chain has TRBV6-1 and TRBJ1-1; TRBD1 aligns across 8 bases. The CDR3 sequence is 13 residues long. The trim removed 2 bases at V and 6 bases at J, leaving 2 bases unmatched. The germline V gene has CDR1 MNHNS and CDR2 SASEGT. The CDR3 protein is CASSEPGGPEAFF. DNA of the CDR3: TGTGCCAGCAGTGAACCAGGGGGCCCTGAAGCTTTCTTT.

J is TRBJ1-5 and V is TRBV29-1, with D unclear. V dropped 7 bases and J dropped 3 bases, with 13 bases sitting between them. CDR1 and CDR2 (germline): SQVTM, ANQGSEA. The CDR3 has 13 amino acids. This CDR3 is CSASEGPNQPQHF. The CDR3 DNA follows: TGCAGCGCCTCGGAGGGCCCCAATCAGCCCCAGCATTTT.

This clone has a single count. This rearrangement joins TRBV18 to TRBJ2-3; D possibly corresponds to TRBD2 (6 bases). V was trimmed by 2 bases and J by 4 bases, leaving 10 bases between them. Germline loops: CDR1 KGHSH, CDR2 LQKENI. This CDR3 has 14 residues. This CDR3 reads CASSPGRTPDTQYF. CDR3 nucleotides: TGTGCCAGCTCACCAGGGAGGACACCAGATACGCAGTATTTT.

J is TRBJ1-4 and V is TRBV4-2, with D possibly matching TRBD1 (5 bases). CDR1 is LGHNA, CDR2 YNFKEQ, per germline. The CDR3 is made up of 13 amino acids. V shed 1 base and J shed 7 bases, with 7 bases lying between them. The CDR3 sequence: CASSQGDSEKLFF. DNA of the CDR3: TGTGCCAGCAGCCAAGGCGACAGTGAAAAACTGTTTTTT.

This sequence joins TRBV11-2 and TRBJ2-7; D perhaps matches TRBD2 (5 bases). CDR3 size: 13 residues. V lost 6 bases to trimming and J lost 3 bases, with 12 bases between them. The V gene's germline CDR1 is SGHAT and CDR2 FQNNGV. In DNA, the CDR3 is TGTGCCAGCAGGCTCGGACTTAACTACGAGCAGTACTTC. Translation: CASRLGLNYEQYF.

The CDR3 DNA reads TGTGCCAGCAGATTCAGCGGGACTAACACCGGGGAGCTGTTTTTT. It is translated as CASRFSGTNTGELFF. The chain carries TRBV6-5 and TRBJ2-2; 7 nucleotides align to TRBD2. CDR1 is MNHEY and CDR2 is SVGAGI in the germline V gene. J gave up 2 bases and V 6 bases, and 6 bases lay outside the gene matches. The CDR3 loop spans 15 amino acids.

This clone has more than one count but fewer than ten. This rearrangement joins TRBV28 to TRBJ2-5; unclear D gene. Per germline, CDR1 MDHEN and CDR2 SYDVKM. Between the trimmed V and J ends, which lost 3 bases and 4 bases, there was a span of 9 bases. This CDR3 comprises 13 residues. Here the CDR3 DNA reads TGTGCCAGCAGTTTCCGGGCCACAGAGACCCAGTACTTC. Amino acids: CASSFRATETQYF. Supplemented by reference TRBV28 and TRBJ2-5, the full variable domain reads DVKVTQSSRYLVKRTGEKVFLECVQDMDHENMFWYRQDPGLGLRLIYFSYDVKMKEKGDIPEGYSVSREKKERFSLILESASTNQTSMYLCASSFRATETQYFGPGTRLLVL.

This chain uses TRBV2 with TRBJ2-3; the D gene is possibly TRBD2 (6 bases). With 1 base removed from V and 3 bases from J, the gap between germline ends came to 20 bases. Germline CDR1 and CDR2: SNHLY and FYNNEI. This CDR3 is built from 18 residues. In nucleotides, the CDR3 is TGTGCCAGCAGTGAAGGTCTTAGGGCTAGCGTGTCAACAGATACGCAGTATTTT. This sequence encodes CASSEGLRASVSTDTQYF.

V is TRBV9 and J is TRBJ1-2, with unresolved D. Germline V gene sequence: CDR1 SGDLS, CDR2 YYNGEE. CDR3 size: 13 residues. V lost 1 base and J lost 4, with 8 bases in between. The chain's CDR3 is CASSVNTGYGYTF. In DNA form, the CDR3 reads TGTGCCAGCAGCGTAAATACCGGCTATGGCTACACCTTC. The whole variable domain, filled in from reference TRBV9 and TRBJ1-2, reads DSGVTQTPKHLITATGQRVTLRCSPRSGDLSVYWYQQSLDQGLQFLIQYYNGEERAKGNILERFSAQQFPDLHSELNLSSLELGDSALYFCASSVNTGYGYTFGSGTRLTVV.

The CDR3 is CASRIRTSGHNEQFF. Written as DNA, the CDR3 is TGTGCCAGCAGAATAAGGACTAGCGGCCACAATGAGCAGTTCTTC. The chain links TRBV11-2 to TRBJ2-1, with TRBD2 matching over 10 bases. The germline V gene has CDR1 SGHAT and CDR2 FQNNGV. The trim removed 6 bases at V and 5 bases at J, leaving 7 bases unmatched. The CDR3 contains 15 residues.

CDR3 in DNA: TGTGCCAGCAGCCCGACGGGAACAGGGGGCTACGAGCAGTACTTC. Encoded protein: CASSPTGTGGYEQYF. The J gene is TRBJ2-7, the V gene TRBV7-3, with 8 bases matching TRBD1. The CDR3 is 15 amino acids. From germline, CDR1 is SGHTA and CDR2 FQGTGA. The ends lost 5 bases at V and 3 bases at J; junction bases unmatched: 9.

This chain connects TRBV2 to TRBJ2-3; D is unclear. The CDR3 has 12 residues. Trimming took off 4 bases at V and 4 bases at J, with 6 bases between the two ends. Germline loops: CDR1 SNHLY, CDR2 FYNNEI. CDR3 residues: CASSVGPDTQYF. In DNA, the CDR3 is TGTGCCAGCAGTGTCGGGCCAGATACGCAGTATTTT.

In this sample, this clone turned up once. CDR3 DNA: TGTGCCAGCAGTTACTCGGGACAGGGTAATGAAAAACTGTTTTTT. The encoded protein is CASSYSGQGNEKLFF. The chain combines TRBV6-6 with TRBJ1-4; 9 bases agree with TRBD1. Per the germline V gene, CDR1 is MNHNY and CDR2 is SVGAGI (reference sequence). V gave up 0 bases and J gave up 4 bases; unmatched junction bases: 0. CDR3 length: 15 residues.

The V call is TRBV5-6, the J call TRBJ1-1; the match to TRBD1 covers 10 bases. The CDR3 is made up of 16 amino acids. J gave up 1 base and V 6 bases, and 9 bases lay outside the gene matches. Germline CDR1 and CDR2: SGHDT and YYEEEE. The DNA for the CDR3 is TGTGCCAGCACCCCCGGGACAGGGGCTCAGAACACTGAAGCTTTCTTT. This codes for CASTPGTGAQNTEAFF. Using reference TRBV5-6 and TRBJ1-1 for the parts outside the CDR3, the full variable domain is DAGVTQSPTHLIKTRGQQVTLRCSPKSGHDTVSWYQQALGQGPQFIFQYYEEEERQRGNFPDRFSGHQFPNYSSELNVNALLLGDSALYLCASTPGTGAQNTEAFFGQGTRLTVV.

The chain recombines TRBV9 with TRBJ2-3, with D perhaps matching TRBD1 or TRBD2 (6 bases each). The V end was cut by 3 bases, the J end by 2 bases, with 16 bases between. CDR1 SGDLS and CDR2 YYNGEE come from the germline V gene. The CDR3 loop spans 16 amino acids. The CDR3 DNA sequence: TGTGCCAGCAGCGCGCGCGGGACACTAGTCACAGATACGCAGTATTTT. Its translation: CASSARGTLVTDTQYF.

This chain connects TRBV7-2 to TRBJ2-3, with D possibly TRBD2 on 5 matching bases. CDR1 is SGHTA and CDR2 is FQGNSA in the germline V gene. Deletions cut 5 bases from V and 7 bases from J, with 19 bases between. The CDR3 totals 15 residues. The DNA of the CDR3 is TGTGCCAGCAGCCCAGGACTCCCCGCCGGTAATACGCAGTATTTT. As protein: CASSPGLPAGNTQYF.

In DNA, the CDR3 is TGTGCCAGCAGCTTAGCGCGGGACAGTCCCTACGAGCAGTACTTC. Protein product: CASSLARDSPYEQYF. The chain joins TRBV7-6 to TRBJ2-7, with a weak D call TRBD1 (7 bases). There are 15 residues in the CDR3. The germline gives CDR1 SGHVS, CDR2 FNYEAQ. V lost 0 bases, J lost 2 bases, and 11 bases lay in between.

The rearrangement uses TRBV5-6 and TRBJ2-2, with a weak D call TRBD2 (5 bases). With 3 bases removed from V and 1 base from J, the gap between germline ends came to 10 bases. The CDR3 spans 15 residues. Germline V CDR1 and CDR2: SGHDT, YYEEEE. CDR3 sequence (DNA): TGTGCCAGCAGCTCCCATGGAGGGAACACCGGGGAGCTGTTTTTT. Protein product: CASSSHGGNTGELFF.

The rearrangement uses TRBV2 and TRBJ2-2; TRBD1 matches 11 bases. V dropped 4 bases and J dropped 1; count of bases not matched to a gene: 8. The CDR3 covers 18 residues. Germline assignment: CDR1 SNHLY and CDR2 FYNNEI. Written as DNA, the CDR3 is TGTGCCAGCAGTGGAAGGGGACAGGGGGTGAGGAACACCGGGGAGCTGTTTTTT. This sequence encodes CASSGRGQGVRNTGELFF.

This chain's CDR3 is CASSLTGVGEQFF. The DNA of the CDR3 is TGTGCCAGCAGTTTAACCGGGGTCGGTGAGCAGTTCTTC. This chain uses TRBV27 with TRBJ2-1; TRBD2 is a possible D gene (5 bases). The CDR3 sequence is 13 residues long. V was trimmed by 2 bases and J by 9 bases, leaving 11 bases between them. Germline CDR1 is MNHEY and CDR2 is SMNVEV (reference sequence).